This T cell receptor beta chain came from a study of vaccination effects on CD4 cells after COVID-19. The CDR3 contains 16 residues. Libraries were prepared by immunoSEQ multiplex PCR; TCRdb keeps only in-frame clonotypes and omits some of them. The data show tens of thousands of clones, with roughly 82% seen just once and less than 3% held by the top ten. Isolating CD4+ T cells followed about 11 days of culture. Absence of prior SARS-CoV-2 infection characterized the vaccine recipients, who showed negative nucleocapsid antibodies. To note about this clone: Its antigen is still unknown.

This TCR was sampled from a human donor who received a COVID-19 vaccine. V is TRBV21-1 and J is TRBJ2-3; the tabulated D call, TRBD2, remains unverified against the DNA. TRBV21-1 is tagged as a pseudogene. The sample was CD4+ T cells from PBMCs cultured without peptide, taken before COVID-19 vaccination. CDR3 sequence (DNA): TGTGCCAGCAGCCTGCCTCTAGCAGGAAGCACAGATACGCAGTATTTT. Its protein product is CASSLPLAGSTDTQYF.